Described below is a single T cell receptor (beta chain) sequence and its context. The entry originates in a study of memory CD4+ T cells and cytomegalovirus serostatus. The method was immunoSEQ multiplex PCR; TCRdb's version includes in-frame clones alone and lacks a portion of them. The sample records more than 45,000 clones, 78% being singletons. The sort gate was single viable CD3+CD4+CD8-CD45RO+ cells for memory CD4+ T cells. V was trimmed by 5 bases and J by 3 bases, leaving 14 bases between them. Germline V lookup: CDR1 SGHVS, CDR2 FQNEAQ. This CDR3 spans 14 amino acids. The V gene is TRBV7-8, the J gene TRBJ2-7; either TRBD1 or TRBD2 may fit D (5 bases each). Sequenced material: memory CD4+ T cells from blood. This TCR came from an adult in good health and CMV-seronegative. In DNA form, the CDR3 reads TGTGCCAGCAGCCTTGGGGGACCGGGCTACGAGCAGTACTTC. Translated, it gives CASSLGGPGYEQYF. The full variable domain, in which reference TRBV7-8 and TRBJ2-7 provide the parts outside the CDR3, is GAGVSQSPRYKVAKRGQDVALRCDPISGHVSLFWYQQALGQGPEFLTYFQNEAQLDKSGLPSDRFFAERPEGSVSTLKIQRTQQEDSAVYLCASSLGGPGYEQYFGPGTRLTVT.